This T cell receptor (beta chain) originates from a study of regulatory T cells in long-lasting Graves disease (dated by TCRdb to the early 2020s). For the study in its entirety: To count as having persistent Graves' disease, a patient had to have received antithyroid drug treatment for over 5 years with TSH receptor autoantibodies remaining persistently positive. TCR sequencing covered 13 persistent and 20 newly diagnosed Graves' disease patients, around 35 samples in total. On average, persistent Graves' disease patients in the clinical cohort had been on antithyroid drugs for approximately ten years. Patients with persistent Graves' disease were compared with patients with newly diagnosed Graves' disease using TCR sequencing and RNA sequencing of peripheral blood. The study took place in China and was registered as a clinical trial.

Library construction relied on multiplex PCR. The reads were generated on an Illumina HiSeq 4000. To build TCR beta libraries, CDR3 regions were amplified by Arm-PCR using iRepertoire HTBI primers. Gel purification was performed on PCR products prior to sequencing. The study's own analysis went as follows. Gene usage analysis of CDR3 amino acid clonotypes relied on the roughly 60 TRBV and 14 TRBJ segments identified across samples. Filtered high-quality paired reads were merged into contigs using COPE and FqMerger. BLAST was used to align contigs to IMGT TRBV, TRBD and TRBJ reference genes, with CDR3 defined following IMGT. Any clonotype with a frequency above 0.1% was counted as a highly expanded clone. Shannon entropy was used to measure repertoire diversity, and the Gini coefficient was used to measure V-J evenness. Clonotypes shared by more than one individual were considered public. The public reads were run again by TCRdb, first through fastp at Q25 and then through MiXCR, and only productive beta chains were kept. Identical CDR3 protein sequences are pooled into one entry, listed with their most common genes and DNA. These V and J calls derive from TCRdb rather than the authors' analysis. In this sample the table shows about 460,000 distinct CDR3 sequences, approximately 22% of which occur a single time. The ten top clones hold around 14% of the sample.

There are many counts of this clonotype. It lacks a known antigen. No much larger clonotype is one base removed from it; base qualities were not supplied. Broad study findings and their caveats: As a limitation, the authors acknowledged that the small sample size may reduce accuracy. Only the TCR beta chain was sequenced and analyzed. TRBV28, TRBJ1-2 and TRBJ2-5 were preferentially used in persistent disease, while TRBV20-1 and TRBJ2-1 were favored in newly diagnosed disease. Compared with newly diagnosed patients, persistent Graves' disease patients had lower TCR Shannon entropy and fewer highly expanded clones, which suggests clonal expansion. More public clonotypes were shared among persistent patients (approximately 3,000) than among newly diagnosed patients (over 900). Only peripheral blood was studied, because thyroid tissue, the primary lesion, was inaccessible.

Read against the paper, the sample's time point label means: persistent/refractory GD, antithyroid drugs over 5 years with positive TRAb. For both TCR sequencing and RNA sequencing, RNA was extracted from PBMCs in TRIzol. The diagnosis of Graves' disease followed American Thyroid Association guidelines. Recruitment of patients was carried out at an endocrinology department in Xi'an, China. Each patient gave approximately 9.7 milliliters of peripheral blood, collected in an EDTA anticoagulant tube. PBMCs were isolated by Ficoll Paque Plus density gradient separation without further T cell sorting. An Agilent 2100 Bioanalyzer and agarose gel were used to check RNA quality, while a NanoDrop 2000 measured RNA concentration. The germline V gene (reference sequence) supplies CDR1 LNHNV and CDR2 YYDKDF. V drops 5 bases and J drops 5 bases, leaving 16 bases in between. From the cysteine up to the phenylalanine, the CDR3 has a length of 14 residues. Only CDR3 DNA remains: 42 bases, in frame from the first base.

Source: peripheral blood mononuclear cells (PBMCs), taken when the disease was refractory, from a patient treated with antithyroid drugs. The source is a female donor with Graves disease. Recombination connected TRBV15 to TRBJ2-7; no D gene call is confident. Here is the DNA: TGTGCCACCAGCTCCCGACGGGTGGGTGACGAGCAGTACTTC. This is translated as CATSSRRVGDEQYF. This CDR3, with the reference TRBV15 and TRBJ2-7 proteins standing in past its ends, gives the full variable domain DAMVIQNPRYQVTQFGKPVTLSCSQTLNHNVMYWYQQKSSQAPKLLFHYYDKDFNNEADTPDNFQSRRPNTSFCFLDIRSPGLGDTAMYLCATSSRRVGDEQYFGPGTRLTVT.